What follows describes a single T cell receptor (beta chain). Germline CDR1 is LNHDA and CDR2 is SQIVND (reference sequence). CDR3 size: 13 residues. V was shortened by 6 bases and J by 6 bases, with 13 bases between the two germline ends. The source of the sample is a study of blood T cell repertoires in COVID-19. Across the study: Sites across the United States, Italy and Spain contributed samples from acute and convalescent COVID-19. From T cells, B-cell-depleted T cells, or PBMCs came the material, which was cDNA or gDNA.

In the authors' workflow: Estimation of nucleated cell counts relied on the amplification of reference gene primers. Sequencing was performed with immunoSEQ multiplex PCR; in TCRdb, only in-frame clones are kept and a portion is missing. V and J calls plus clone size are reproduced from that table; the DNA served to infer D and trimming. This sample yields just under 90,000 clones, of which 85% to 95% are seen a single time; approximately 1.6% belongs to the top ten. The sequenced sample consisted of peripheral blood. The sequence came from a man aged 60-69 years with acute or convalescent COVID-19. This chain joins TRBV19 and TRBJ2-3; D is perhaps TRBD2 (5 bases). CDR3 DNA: TGTGCCAGTAGCCGAGGGTTTGGGGATACGCAGTATTTT. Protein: CASSRGFGDTQYF.